A single sample is the source of the 24 T cell receptor beta chains below, sequenced in a study of blood T cells in healthy people across ages. With a J-beta primer mix and a sample-barcoded 5' primer, a second PCR ran about 7 to 12 cycles. MiXCR, applied by TCRdb to the 5' RACE reads, yields one record per CDR3 protein. Among almost 800,000 distinct CDR3 sequences listed, about three fifths were seen once. Sequencing input: blood. These TCRs come from a man aged 25-45 years in good health.

The gene calls are TRBV20-1 and TRBJ2-1, with a possible D match to TRBD1 (5 bases). This CDR3 spans 16 amino acids. Germline assignment: CDR1 DFQATT and CDR2 SNEGSKA (reference sequence). With 3 bases removed from V and 8 bases from J, the gap between germline ends came to 23 bases. In DNA form, the CDR3 reads TGCAGTGCTAGCGGCCCGAGGCTACTTACAGGCGATGAGCAGTTCTTC. It specifies CSASGPRLLTGDEQFF.

The chain links TRBV7-6 to TRBJ1-4; 9 nucleotides agree with TRBD1. V lost 3 bases and J lost 7; bases outside the gene matches: 9. There are 16 residues in the CDR3. Germline CDR1 is SGHVS and CDR2 is FNYEAQ. The CDR3 bases are TGTGCCAGCAGCTTCCGACCGGGACAGGGAGTTGAAAAACTGTTTTTT. It translates to CASSFRPGQGVEKLFF.

V usage is TRBV7-2 and J usage is TRBJ1-2; D is perhaps TRBD1 (6 bases). Per the germline V gene, CDR1 is SGHTA and CDR2 is FQGNSA. This CDR3 comprises 16 residues. Trimming shortened V by 2 bases and J by 4 bases, and 17 bases separated the two germline ends. The chain's CDR3 is CASSLFGQRLGYGYTF. The CDR3 DNA is TGTGCCAGCAGCTTATTTGGACAGAGGCTGGGCTATGGCTACACCTTC.

This clonotype was found many times. J is TRBJ2-3 and V is TRBV5-1; D tentatively reads TRBD1 or TRBD2 (5 bases each). The ends were cut back, 8 bases at V and 2 bases at J, with 15 bases in the middle. CDR1 and CDR2 from the germline V gene are SGHRS and YFSETQ. This CDR3 spans 14 amino acids. The CDR3, as DNA: TGCGCCAGTACTATCGGGGCCACCACAGATACGCAGTATTTT. Its protein product is CASTIGATTDTQYF.

The V gene is TRBV27, the J gene TRBJ1-2, with a possible D match to TRBD1 (6 bases). This CDR3 spans 20 amino acids. Germline loops: CDR1 MNHEY, CDR2 SMNVEV (reference sequence). V gave up 0 bases and J gave up 4 bases, with 27 bases separating them. This CDR3 is CASSLSPLPTPGQPSYGYTF. The CDR3 nucleotides read TGTGCCAGCAGTTTATCTCCCTTACCCACTCCGGGACAACCCTCCTATGGCTACACCTTC.

The V call is TRBV5-5, the J call TRBJ2-1; tentatively, D is TRBD1 (6 bases). Between the trimmed V and J ends, which lost 4 bases and 5 bases, there was a span of 16 bases. CDR1 is SGHKS and CDR2 is YYEKEE in the germline V gene (reference sequence). The CDR3 spans 15 residues. In DNA form, the CDR3 reads TGTGCCAGCAGCCCGATTTTTGGACAGAACAATGAGCAGTTCTTC. Protein sequence: CASSPIFGQNNEQFF.

This clonotype was found a few times. The chain carries TRBV7-3 and TRBJ2-7; D call uncertain. This CDR3 has 17 amino acids. Trimming cost V 0 bases and J 3 bases, with 18 bases left between them. The germline CDR1 and CDR2 sequences are SGHTA and FQGTGA. CDR3 sequence reads: CASSLTRGRTQDYEQYF. The CDR3 DNA sequence: TGTGCCAGCAGCTTAACGCGAGGACGGACGCAAGACTACGAGCAGTACTTC.

V usage is TRBV28 and J usage is TRBJ1-2, with D perhaps TRBD1 (5 bases). Looked up from germline, CDR1 is MDHEN and CDR2 is SYDVKM. The CDR3 has 13 amino acids. Trimming took off 8 bases at V and 7 bases at J, with 17 bases between the two ends. Here the CDR3 reads CASAKVAGSGYTF. DNA of the CDR3: TGTGCCAGCGCCAAAGTGGCAGGGAGTGGCTACACCTTC.

V usage is TRBV20-1 and J usage is TRBJ1-2; tentative D call: TRBD1 (5 bases). Trimming shortened V by 3 bases and J by 2 bases, and 13 bases separated the two germline ends. CDR1 and CDR2 from the germline V gene are DFQATT and SNEGSKA (reference sequence). CDR3 length: 14 residues. CDR3 sequence (DNA): TGCAGTGCTAGTCACCCAGACAGAAACTATGGCTACACCTTC. It translates to CSASHPDRNYGYTF.

V gene TRBV4-3 combines with J gene TRBJ2-3, with 8 bases that match TRBD1. Germline values: CDR1 LGHNA, CDR2 YSLEER. V trimming: 2 bases; J trimming: 8 bases; junction bases outside the gene matches: 12. This CDR3 has 16 amino acids. The CDR3, as DNA: TGCGCCAGCAGCCAAACTCGGACAGGGTTGGTGGGTACGCAGTATTTT. It yields the protein CASSQTRTGLVGTQYF.

This chain uses TRBV29-1 with TRBJ2-1; 9 bases align to TRBD2. Germline lookup yields CDR1 SQVTM and CDR2 ANQGSEA. J lost 4 bases, V lost 5 bases, and 3 bases had no gene match. The CDR3 runs 13 residues. This CDR3 reads CSVWRGGYNEQFF. The DNA for the CDR3 is TGCAGCGTTTGGCGGGGGGGGTACAATGAGCAGTTCTTC.

The gene calls are TRBV29-1 and TRBJ2-3, with D perhaps TRBD1 or TRBD2 (5 bases each). CDR1 and CDR2 (germline): SQVTM, ANQGSEA. Trimming cost V 1 base and J 0 bases, with 5 bases left between them. The CDR3 has 13 residues. CDR3 sequence reads: CSVEGDSTDTQYF. CDR3 bases: TGCAGCGTTGAAGGGGACAGCACAGATACGCAGTATTTT.

As for this clonotype: A read error may explain this, as a much larger clone is one base away. This sequence joins TRBV7-2 and TRBJ2-5, with a possible D match to TRBD1 (6 bases). V dropped 5 bases and J dropped 11 bases, with 27 bases sitting between them. CDR3 length: 16 residues. CDR1 SGHTA and CDR2 FQGNSA come from the germline V gene. DNA for the CDR3: TGTGCCAGCAGCCCTGGGGGCGTCATCCGCAGCAATGAGCAGTACTTC. Amino acid sequence: CASSPGGVIRSNEQYF.

The chain carries TRBV11-3 and TRBJ2-1; D remains ambiguous. Germline assignment: CDR1 SGHNT and CDR2 YENEEA. The CDR3 is 14 amino acids. Trimming took 2 bases from V and 4 from J, leaving 9 bases between them. The CDR3 is CASSLSSVYNEQFF. The CDR3, as DNA: TGTGCCAGCAGCTTAAGTTCAGTTTACAATGAGCAGTTCTTC.

The rearrangement uses TRBV20-1 and TRBJ2-7, with D perhaps matching TRBD1 (7 bases). The germline V gene has CDR1 DFQATT and CDR2 SNEGSKA (reference sequence). The V end lost 6 bases, the J end lost 2 bases, and 23 bases lay between the germline ends. The CDR3 consists of 16 residues. In nucleotides, the CDR3 is TGCAGTGCGCCAAGCCTTACAGGGGAGGCCCCCTACGAGCAGTACTTC. Protein: CSAPSLTGEAPYEQYF.

The chain carries TRBV27 and TRBJ2-1; D possibly uses TRBD1 or TRBD2 (5 bases each). The CDR3 is 14 amino acids. Trimming left V 7 bases short and J 2 bases short, with 12 bases between. Germline lookup yields CDR1 MNHEY and CDR2 SMNVEV (reference sequence). This CDR3 reads CASKPGTPYNEQFF. The CDR3 DNA reads as TGTGCCAGCAAGCCGGGGACCCCCTACAATGAGCAGTTCTTC.

The chain couples TRBV7-6 to TRBJ2-1; 13 positions agree with TRBD2. Trimming at V came to 5 bases and at J to 6 bases, leaving 4 bases not matched to a gene. The CDR3 covers 15 residues. Germline V lookup: CDR1 SGHVS, CDR2 FNYEAQ. CDR3 sequence: CASSLLAGGFNEQFF. CDR3 sequence (DNA): TGTGCCAGCAGCCTACTAGCGGGGGGGTTCAATGAGCAGTTCTTC.

The J gene is TRBJ1-2, the V gene TRBV7-9; no firm D call. Germline values: CDR1 SEHNR, CDR2 FQNEAQ (reference sequence). V lost 1 base and J 8 bases, leaving 14 bases between the germline ends. The CDR3 is 14 residues long. The CDR3: CASSLGADRWGYTF. The CDR3 region has the DNA TGTGCCAGCAGCTTAGGGGCTGACCGGTGGGGCTACACCTTC.

Only a few counts were recorded for this clonotype. CDR3 protein: CSARVLLAKNIQYF. The CDR3, as DNA: TGCAGTGCTAGAGTTCTGTTGGCCAAAAACATTCAGTACTTC. The chain uses TRBV20-1 and TRBJ2-4; D is uncertain. This CDR3 has 14 residues. Between the trimmed V and J ends, which lost 1 base and 1 base, there was a span of 8 bases. Germline-derived CDR1 and CDR2 are DFQATT and SNEGSKA (reference sequence).

The chain recombines TRBV6-5 with TRBJ2-3; maybe TRBD1 (6 bases). The CDR3 extends over 16 amino acids. Trimming shortened V by 4 bases and J by 2 bases, and 16 bases separated the two germline ends. Germline V gene lookup returns CDR1 MNHEY and CDR2 SVGAGI. As DNA, the CDR3 is TGTGCCAGCAGTTGGCAGCCACAGGGTAACACAGATACGCAGTATTTT. Encoded protein: CASSWQPQGNTDTQYF.

The rearrangement joins TRBV7-9 to TRBJ1-2, with D perhaps TRBD1 (5 bases). The CDR3 has 12 residues. Germline V gives CDR1 SEHNR, CDR2 FQNEAQ (reference sequence). Trimming left V 6 bases short and J 8 bases short, with 13 bases between. As DNA, the CDR3 is TGTGCCAGCAGTCCCCGTCAGGGCGGCTACACCTTC. This codes for CASSPRQGGYTF. The full variable domain, rest sourced from reference TRBV7-9 and TRBJ1-2, is DTGVSQNPRHKITKRGQNVTFRCDPISEHNRLYWYRQTLGQGPEFLTYFQNEAQLEKSRLLSDRFSAERPKGSFSTLEIQRTEQGDSAMYLCASSPRQGGYTFGSGTRLTVV.

This clonotype was seen more than once but under ten times. The CDR3 DNA is TGCGCCAGCAGCTTGGATCCAGGGGAGGTCGACGAGCAGTACTTC. Translated: CASSLDPGEVDEQYF. The chain combines TRBV5-1 with TRBJ2-7, with D perhaps TRBD1 or TRBD2 (6 bases each). The CDR3 covers 15 residues. V dropped 0 bases and J dropped 5 bases, with 15 bases sitting between them. Germline values: CDR1 SGHRS, CDR2 YFSETQ.

The chain combines TRBV4-2 with TRBJ1-1; D is perhaps TRBD1 (5 bases). The CDR3 runs to 16 residues. Germline CDR1 is LGHNA and CDR2 is YNFKEQ. V shed 0 bases and J shed 4 bases, with 15 bases lying between them. The CDR3 spells CASSQDRRRGTTEAFF. DNA of the CDR3: TGTGCCAGCAGCCAAGATCGTAGAAGGGGAACCACTGAAGCTTTCTTT.

This clonotype was detected only a few times. The chain uses TRBV27 and TRBJ1-2, with 9 bases matching TRBD1. The CDR3 consists of 16 residues. With V trimmed by 6 bases and J by 8 bases, 16 bases remained unmatched. Germline values: CDR1 MNHEY, CDR2 SMNVEV (reference sequence). The CDR3 sequence is CASSSSPGQGVGGYTF. The CDR3 DNA is TGTGCCAGCAGCTCCAGTCCGGGACAGGGAGTCGGAGGCTACACCTTC.